Below, 30 T cell receptor beta chains from the same sample are listed, as sequenced in a study of blood T cells in healthy people across ages. The use of a sample-barcoded 5' primer and a J-beta primer mix characterized a second PCR of roughly 7 to 12 cycles. In TCRdb, the 5' RACE reads were re-called with MiXCR into one record per CDR3 protein. The sample lists some 890,000 distinct CDR3 sequences; just under 30% were seen once. These records were also assigned to another study, of T cells of mothers and their children.

The sequenced material came from blood. All receptors come from a woman aged 40 to 55 in good health.

This clonotype was counted between two and nine times. V gene TRBV7-8 combines with J gene TRBJ2-3; 7 bases map to TRBD2. Trimming cost V 6 bases and J 0 bases; bases outside gene matches: 9. CDR1 is SGHVS and CDR2 is FQNEAQ in the germline V gene. The CDR3 runs to 16 residues. This CDR3 reads CASRPKRGESTDTQYF. In DNA form, the CDR3 reads TGTGCCAGCAGGCCTAAACGGGGGGAAAGCACAGATACGCAGTATTTT. The whole variable domain, filled in from reference TRBV7-8 and TRBJ2-3, reads GAGVSQSPRYKVAKRGQDVALRCDPISGHVSLFWYQQALGQGPEFLTYFQNEAQLDKSGLPSDRFFAERPEGSVSTLKIQRTQQEDSAVYLCASRPKRGESTDTQYFGPGTRLTVL.

The chain's CDR3 is CATSAWGVYEQYF. In DNA, the CDR3 is TGTGCCACCAGTGCCTGGGGGGTCTACGAGCAGTACTTC. The rearrangement joins TRBV24-1 to TRBJ2-7, with D possibly TRBD2 on 6 matching bases. CDR1 is KGHDR and CDR2 is SFDVKD in the germline V gene. V shed 5 bases and J shed 3 bases, with 10 bases lying between them. The length of the CDR3 is 13 residues.

V usage is TRBV20-1 and J usage is TRBJ1-6; D is perhaps TRBD1 (6 bases). The CDR3 is made up of 14 amino acids. Trimming removed 5 bases from V and 4 bases from J, with 12 bases in between. Germline loops: CDR1 DFQATT, CDR2 SNEGSKA (reference sequence). The DNA for the CDR3 is TGCAGTGCTCCCGGGACATTGTATAATTCACCCCTCCACTTT. Protein: CSAPGTLYNSPLHF.

This clonotype has a count of ten or more. V gene TRBV7-9 combines with J gene TRBJ2-7; maybe TRBD2 (5 bases). The CDR3 is made up of 15 amino acids. CDR1 is SEHNR, CDR2 FQNEAQ, per germline (reference sequence). V lost 4 bases, J lost 1 base, and 14 bases lay in between. The CDR3 nucleotides read TGTGCCAGCAGCTCTCCTACGCGAGGGTCCTACGAGCAGTACTTC. It yields the protein CASSSPTRGSYEQYF.

The chain joins TRBV27 to TRBJ1-5; 10 bases fit TRBD1. The CDR3 spans 16 residues. Germline V gene lookup returns CDR1 MNHEY and CDR2 SMNVEV (reference sequence). With V trimmed by 5 bases and J by 4 bases, 8 bases remained unmatched. CDR3 in DNA: TGTGCCAGCAGTCACTACCGGGACAGGGGTAATCAGCCCCAGCATTTT. It translates to CASSHYRDRGNQPQHF.

The chain joins TRBV29-1 to TRBJ2-3; D remains unclear. The CDR3 spans 11 residues. V was shortened by 7 bases and J by 6 bases, with 11 bases between the two germline ends. Germline CDR1 reads SQVTM; CDR2 reads ANQGSEA. The CDR3 protein is CSGLVSDTQYF. The CDR3 DNA is TGCAGCGGCCTTGTGAGTGATACGCAGTATTTT.

This chain links TRBV7-2 with TRBJ2-7, with 7 nucleotides matching TRBD2. With V trimmed by 6 bases and J by 2 bases, 7 bases remained unmatched. The CDR3 runs to 14 residues. The germline V gene encodes CDR1 SGHTA and CDR2 FQGNSA. For the CDR3, the DNA is TGTGCCAGCAGGGGGGGAGCGGGAACCTACGAGCAGTACTTC. Translated: CASRGGAGTYEQYF.

This clonotype occurred a few times. The rearrangement links TRBV5-1 to TRBJ2-7, with TRBD1 as a possible D gene (6 bases). Between the trimmed V and J ends, which lost 4 bases and 0 bases, there was a span of 14 bases. Germline V gene sequence: CDR1 SGHRS, CDR2 YFSETQ. This CDR3 has 15 residues. CDR3 in amino acids: CASSLRTVSSYEQYF. In DNA form, the CDR3 reads TGCGCCAGCAGCCTAAGGACAGTAAGCTCCTACGAGCAGTACTTC. Based on the CDR3 plus reference TRBV5-1 and TRBJ2-7, the full variable domain is KAGVTQTPRYLIKTRGQQVTLSCSPISGHRSVSWYQQTPGQGLQFLFEYFSETQRNKGNFPGRFSGRQFSNSRSEMNVSTLELGDSALYLCASSLRTVSSYEQYFGPGTRLTVT.

This clonotype was seen more than once but under ten times. The rearrangement uses TRBV19 and TRBJ1-1; unclear D gene. V lost 8 bases to trimming and J lost 0 bases, with 16 bases between them. This CDR3 has 15 residues. Germline lookup yields CDR1 LNHDA and CDR2 SQIVND (reference sequence). The CDR3 reads CASRSGWSMNTEAFF. The DNA of the CDR3 is TGTGCCAGTCGGTCCGGTTGGAGCATGAACACTGAAGCTTTCTTT.

The chain carries TRBV7-2 and TRBJ2-7; 8 nucleotides agree with TRBD1. J was trimmed by 7 bases and V by 0 bases; bases with no gene match: 17. The CDR3 totals 18 residues. Germline-derived CDR1 and CDR2 are SGHTA and FQGNSA. The CDR3 nucleotides read TGTGCCAGCAGCTTAGCGCTGGCAGGGGGCGCTACCTACAATGAGCAGTACTTC. This encodes CASSLALAGGATYNEQYF.

V is TRBV2 and J is TRBJ2-5, with unresolved D. From germline, CDR1 is SNHLY and CDR2 FYNNEI. Trimming left V 4 bases short and J 1 base short, with 16 bases between. The CDR3 has 16 residues. The CDR3 DNA reads as TGTGCCAGCAGTGCTGACCGTAGTCGAATCCAAGAGACCCAGTACTTC. It is translated as CASSADRSRIQETQYF.

This clonotype was counted many times. This rearrangement joins TRBV20-1 to TRBJ2-5, with 11 positions matching TRBD2. Germline loops: CDR1 DFQATT, CDR2 SNEGSKA (reference sequence). The V segment lost 3 bases and the J segment 0 bases; nucleotides outside the gene matches: 3. The CDR3 consists of 15 residues. CDR3 sequence reads: CSARGLAEYQETQYF. The DNA for the CDR3 is TGCAGTGCTAGGGGACTAGCGGAGTACCAAGAGACCCAGTACTTC.

The V gene is TRBV11-2, the J gene TRBJ1-1, with D possibly matching TRBD1 (6 bases). V dropped 5 bases and J dropped 4 bases, with 17 bases sitting between them. This CDR3 spans 15 amino acids. From germline, CDR1 is SGHAT and CDR2 FQNNGV. The CDR3 bases are TGTGCCAGCAGCCCGGCGGGGGGGGCTCGCACTGAAGCTTTCTTT. Amino acids: CASSPAGGARTEAFF.

This clonotype has at least ten counts. V gene TRBV2 combines with J gene TRBJ1-5; the match to TRBD1 covers 7 bases. The CDR3 has 14 residues. V was clipped by 7 bases and J by 0 bases; unmatched bases: 3. Germline-derived CDR1 and CDR2 are SNHLY and FYNNEI. CDR3 residues: CASTDRASNQPQHF. The CDR3 DNA reads as TGTGCCAGCACCGACAGGGCTAGCAATCAGCCCCAGCATTTT.

The chain is built from TRBV7-8 and TRBJ2-1; the match to TRBD2 covers 7 bases. Germline assignment: CDR1 SGHVS and CDR2 FQNEAQ. The CDR3 totals 15 residues. V lost 7 bases and J lost 0; bases outside the gene matches: 6. CDR3: CASILGGGSYNEQFF. For the CDR3, the DNA is TGTGCCAGCATTCTGGGGGGGGGCTCCTACAATGAGCAGTTCTTC.

This clonotype has more than one count but fewer than ten. This chain uses TRBV20-1 with TRBJ2-3; D may be TRBD2 (6 bases). Looked up from germline, CDR1 is DFQATT and CDR2 is SNEGSKA (reference sequence). V was clipped by 6 bases and J by 9 bases, with 13 bases between them. This CDR3 is built from 11 residues. The CDR3 nucleotides are TGCAGTGCCACGCCCCGGGGGACGCAGTATTTT. It encodes CSATPRGTQYF.

The rearrangement uses TRBV18 and TRBJ1-1, with D unresolved. The ends were cut back, 3 bases at V and 7 bases at J, with 15 bases in the middle. Germline-derived CDR1 and CDR2 are KGHSH and LQKENI. The CDR3 is 14 amino acids. CDR3 coding DNA: TGTGCCAGCTCACCGTTTGAGGGCCGGGGTGAAGCTTTCTTT. This encodes CASSPFEGRGEAFF. Full variable domain (remainder filled in from reference TRBV18 and TRBJ1-1): NAGVMQNPRHLVRRRGQEARLRCSPMKGHSHVYWYRQLPEEGLKFMVYLQKENIIDESGMPKERFSAEFPKEGPSILRIQQVVRGDSAAYFCASSPFEGRGEAFFGQGTRLTVV.

The J gene is TRBJ2-1, the V gene TRBV28, with D possibly being TRBD1 or TRBD2 (6 bases each). Germline assignment: CDR1 MDHEN and CDR2 SYDVKM. Trimming pared 5 bases from V and 7 bases from J, leaving 18 bases between. The length of the CDR3 is 15 residues. The CDR3 coding sequence is TGTGCCAGCAGTCCGGGGGCCCAAAGGGCAAATGAGCAGTTCTTC. Amino acid sequence: CASSPGAQRANEQFF.

In its sample, this clonotype was seen a few times. The chain uses TRBV20-1 and TRBJ2-2; 12 bases are a match to TRBD2. The CDR3 runs to 15 residues. CDR1 is DFQATT and CDR2 is SNEGSKA in the germline V gene (reference sequence). V lost 4 bases to trimming and J lost 10 bases; unmatched junction nucleotides: 10. In nucleotides, the CDR3 is TGCAGTGCTACGCCCGCTAGCGGGGGGGCCCCGGAGCTGTTTTTT. The encoded protein is CSATPASGGAPELFF.

Here the CDR3 reads CASSYYAGTFYNQPQHF. CDR3 sequence (DNA): TGTGCCAGCAGTTACTATGCGGGGACCTTCTACAATCAGCCCCAGCATTTT. The rearrangement joins TRBV6-2 or TRBV6-3 to TRBJ1-5; tentatively, D is TRBD1 (5 bases). Trimming removed 1 base from V and 3 bases from J, with 16 bases in between. Germline V lookup: CDR1 MNHEY, CDR2 SVGEGT. The length of the CDR3 is 17 residues.

CDR3 coding DNA: TGTGCCAGCAGCTTAGTTTACAGGGACTACGAGCAGTACTTC. Its protein is CASSLVYRDYEQYF. The chain is built from TRBV7-4 and TRBJ2-7; weak D call: TRBD1 (6 bases). The V gene's germline CDR1 is SGHVT and CDR2 SQSDAQ. CDR3 length: 14 residues. Trimming cost V 1 base and J 3 bases, with 10 bases left between them.

As for this clonotype: A much larger clone sits a single nucleotide away, making a read error possible. The chain is built from TRBV7-2 and TRBJ2-4; TRBD2 agrees at 9 bases. V lost 5 bases to trimming and J lost 7 bases; unmatched junction nucleotides: 15. The CDR3 totals 17 residues. Germline V gives CDR1 SGHTA, CDR2 FQGNSA. CDR3 nucleotides: TGTGCCAGCAGCCCCCAGGGACGAGCGGGGGGTGTGAACATTCAGTACTTC. This translates into CASSPQGRAGGVNIQYF.

This clonotype was seen many times. The J gene is TRBJ1-6, the V gene TRBV18; the D gene is possibly TRBD1 (5 bases). CDR3 length: 15 amino acids. The ends were cut back, 0 bases at V and 9 bases at J, with 12 bases in the middle. CDR1 and CDR2 (germline): KGHSH, LQKENI. DNA of the CDR3: TGTGCCAGCTCACCACCCGCTGACAGAGGTTCACCCCTCCACTTT. The encoded protein is CASSPPADRGSPLHF.

The J gene is TRBJ2-2, the V gene TRBV3-1; the D is unclear. The germline V gene encodes CDR1 LGHDT and CDR2 YNNKEL (reference sequence). V dropped 4 bases and J dropped 1 base, with 16 bases sitting between them. This CDR3 region has 17 residues. CDR3 sequence reads: CASSRSLKRQNTGELFF. For the CDR3, the DNA is TGTGCCAGCAGCCGATCCCTGAAGCGACAGAACACCGGGGAGCTGTTTTTT.

Notes on this clonotype: Germline and junction disagree at one end, which may indicate a read error. V gene TRBV10-3 combines with J gene TRBJ1-5; TRBD1 matches 9 bases. There are 14 residues in the CDR3. The V gene's germline CDR1 is ENHRY and CDR2 SYGVKD. CDR3 sequence: CAISSTGGNQSQHF. DNA of the CDR3: TGTGCCATCAGTAGTACAGGGGGCAATCAGTCCCAGCATTTT.

The J gene is TRBJ1-1, the V gene TRBV28; maybe TRBD1 (6 bases). Germline assignment: CDR1 MDHEN and CDR2 SYDVKM. Trimming took off 5 bases at V and 7 bases at J, with 20 bases between the two ends. CDR3 length: 15 residues. CDR3 in DNA: TGTGCCAGCAGTCCCTCGGGCAGGGGCCGGAATGAAGCTTTCTTT. It encodes CASSPSGRGRNEAFF. Filled out from reference TRBV28 and TRBJ1-1, the complete variable domain reads DVKVTQSSRYLVKRTGEKVFLECVQDMDHENMFWYRQDPGLGLRLIYFSYDVKMKEKGDIPEGYSVSREKKERFSLILESASTNQTSMYLCASSPSGRGRNEAFFGQGTRLTVV.

This clonotype has only a few counts. V usage is TRBV5-6 and J usage is TRBJ2-5; TRBD1 matches at 11 bases. The germline V gene has CDR1 SGHDT and CDR2 YYEEEE. CDR3 length: 15 amino acids. Germline trimming cut 4 bases from V and 5 bases from J; bases unmatched to any gene: 7. CDR3 in DNA: TGTGCCAGCAGCCTGGACAGGGGGCCGGTGGAGACCCAGTACTTC. Amino acids: CASSLDRGPVETQYF.

This clonotype was detected ten times or more. The V gene is TRBV4-1, the J gene TRBJ2-1, with D unresolved. Deletions cut 1 base from V and 8 bases from J, with 9 bases between. From germline, CDR1 is MGHRA and CDR2 YSYEKL. This CDR3 is built from 13 residues. Here the CDR3 reads CASSQGLGYEQFF. DNA of the CDR3: TGCGCCAGCAGCCAAGGTTTAGGCTATGAGCAGTTCTTC.

The genes are TRBV11-2 and TRBJ2-5; D is uncertain. In germline, CDR1 is SGHAT, CDR2 FQNNGV. Trimming removed 6 bases at V and 2 bases at J, with 13 bases between. The CDR3 spans 14 residues. The CDR3 region is CASSSRLTQETQYF. In DNA form, the CDR3 reads TGTGCCAGCAGTTCTCGGCTAACACAAGAGACCCAGTACTTC.

This clonotype was seen many times. The chain employs TRBV5-1 and TRBJ2-5; 9 bases align to TRBD2. CDR1 is SGHRS, CDR2 YFSETQ, per germline. The V gene end was trimmed by 0 bases and the J gene end by 3 bases; junction bases not matched to a gene: 3. The CDR3 spans 15 residues. The CDR3: CASSLGASGEETQYF. CDR3 DNA: TGCGCCAGCAGCTTGGGGGCTAGCGGGGAAGAGACCCAGTACTTC.